This record looks at one TCR beta chain sequence and its context. J gave up 6 bases and V 4 bases, and 10 bases lay outside the gene matches. Germline V gene data show CDR1 as LNHDA and CDR2 as SQIVND (reference sequence). This CDR3 region has 16 residues. Profiled with immunoSEQ multiplex PCR; TCRdb holds only in-frame clones, not every one. The sample consists of 40,000 to 45,000 clones, 70% to 90% of them appearing once. This sample was included in a study of blood T cell repertoires in COVID-19. The sequencing input was peripheral blood. The rearrangement joins TRBV19 to TRBJ2-3; 10 bases are shared with TRBD2. This clonotype originated in a man in his 60s with acute or convalescent COVID-19. The CDR3 region has the DNA TGTGCCAGTAGTACTAGGAAGCGGGGGGGCCCCGATACGCAGTATTTT. Its protein product is CASSTRKRGGPDTQYF.